The T cell receptor beta chain under discussion was sequenced for a study of cytomegalovirus exposure and HLA in healthy donors. Whole-study context: Falling in the Caucasian-associated ancestry cluster were about four fifths of approximately 410 genotyped donors.

A multiplex PCR was run with 60 Vbeta primers and 13 Jbeta primers. In the original workflow: Per a later analysis, the number of unique TCR beta chains was 75 million to 90 million, of which 9 million to 14 million were shared. Sequencing was performed with immunoSEQ multiplex PCR; in TCRdb, only in-frame clones are kept and a portion is missing. The DNA gave D and trimming, while V, J and clone size come from that table. The table records 50,000 to 55,000 clones, about 81% of them present only once. This clone came up a few times. Its cognate antigen is unknown. Points from the study as a whole: HLA restriction was apparent for most CMV-associated TCR beta chains in a later analysis. In a later analysis, V- and J-gene trimming of beta chains associated with a DCLRE1C missense variant, replicated independently.

This CDR3 has 13 amino acids. Germline V CDR1 and CDR2: SGDLS, YYNGEE. The V end lost 3 bases, the J end lost 5 bases, and 9 bases lay between the germline ends. This clonotype was obtained from a boy younger than 18 in good health and CMV-seropositive. The gene calls are TRBV9 and TRBJ1-3; D gene unclear. The material sequenced was PBMCs. In DNA form, the CDR3 reads TGTGCCAGCAGCGGAGGGCCCCGAAACACCATATATTTT. It codes for CASSGGPRNTIYF.